The 30 T cell receptor beta chains presented below share a single source sample, sequenced in a study of shared clonotypes between healthy human individuals. This table comes from immunoSEQ multiplex PCR, and its TCRdb copy is limited to in-frame clones, with some not included. The sample records 2,500,000 or so clones, 93% being singletons. The sequenced material came from naive CD4+ T cells from PBMCs. The subset denotes: CD45RA+ positively selected. These TCRs come from a man younger than 35 in good health. Some clones in this sample may be carry-over from other donors' samples.

CDR3 DNA: TGTGCCAGCAGCGCCGACAGGGGTCCCTATGGCTACACCTTC. Protein: CASSADRGPYGYTF. This chain connects TRBV7-2 to TRBJ1-2, with 8 bases fitting TRBD1. The CDR3 totals 14 residues. The germline V gene has CDR1 SGHTA and CDR2 FQGNSA. V was clipped by 5 bases and J by 4 bases; unmatched bases: 6.

The chain is built from TRBV2 and TRBJ2-2; 12 bases fit TRBD2. Trimming cost V 3 bases and J 8 bases; bases outside gene matches: 10. This CDR3 has 17 amino acids. Per germline, CDR1 SNHLY and CDR2 FYNNEI. The CDR3 bases are TGTGCCAGCAGTGAGGATCGACTAGCGGGAGTACGTGGGGAGCTGTTTTTT. Translated, it gives CASSEDRLAGVRGELFF. Full variable domain (outside the CDR3, taken from reference TRBV2 and TRBJ2-2): EPEVTQTPSHQVTQMGQEVILRCVPISNHLYFYWYRQILGQKVEFLVSFYNNEISEKSEIFDDQFSVERPDGSNFTLKIRSTKLEDSAMYFCASSEDRLAGVRGELFFGEGSRLTVL.

The chain is built from TRBV27 and TRBJ2-7; D unclear. The CDR3 loop spans 14 amino acids. Trimming removed 4 bases at V and 5 bases at J, with 15 bases between. Germline-derived CDR1 and CDR2 are MNHEY and SMNVEV (reference sequence). CDR3 region: CASSSGVAIDEQYF. The CDR3, as DNA: TGTGCCAGCAGTTCCGGTGTAGCTATCGACGAGCAGTACTTC.

The rearrangement links TRBV28 to TRBJ2-7; TRBD1 aligns across 8 bases. This CDR3 region has 14 residues. In germline, CDR1 is MDHEN, CDR2 SYDVKM. The trim removed 7 bases at V and 5 bases at J, leaving 10 bases unmatched. The CDR3 here is CASKEGQGPHEQYF. In nucleotides, the CDR3 is TGTGCCAGCAAGGAAGGACAGGGCCCCCACGAGCAGTACTTC.

The chain employs TRBV6-1 and TRBJ1-4, with D maybe TRBD1 (5 bases). V dropped 4 bases and J dropped 1 base, with 7 bases sitting between them. Germline CDR1 MNHNS, CDR2 SASEGT. The CDR3 sequence is 14 residues long. CDR3 residues: CASSGGLTNEKLFF. Here the CDR3 DNA reads TGTGCCAGCAGTGGGGGCTTAACTAATGAAAAACTGTTTTTT.

J is TRBJ2-5 and V is TRBV29-1, with D possibly being TRBD2 (6 bases). The CDR3 extends over 14 amino acids. The germline CDR1 and CDR2 sequences are SQVTM and ANQGSEA. Trimming removed 5 bases at V and 4 bases at J, with 17 bases between. CDR3 in DNA: TGCAGCGTTCAGGATCCGGGGGTCGGAGAGACCCAGTACTTC. This gives the protein CSVQDPGVGETQYF.

This clone was detected once. V gene TRBV6-5 combines with J gene TRBJ2-5; the match to TRBD2 covers 9 bases. Trimming removed 7 bases from V and 5 bases from J; junction bases left unmatched: 11. The germline CDR1 and CDR2 sequences are MNHEY and SVGAGI. The CDR3 is made up of 15 amino acids. CDR3 sequence (DNA): TGTGCCAGCAAGAAGAGTAGCGGGAGCACGGAGACCCAGTACTTC. Translation: CASKKSSGSTETQYF.

The chain employs TRBV30 and TRBJ2-7; TRBD1 aligns across 8 bases. J was trimmed by 6 bases and V by 0 bases; bases with no gene match: 4. CDR3 length: 13 residues. In germline, CDR1 is GTSNPN, CDR2 SVGIG (reference sequence). The DNA of the CDR3 is TGTGCCTGGAGTGTGGCAGGGGGCATCGAGCAGTACTTC. This sequence encodes CAWSVAGGIEQYF.

The V call is TRBV12-5, the J call TRBJ1-2; 8 bases match TRBD1. The germline CDR1 and CDR2 sequences are LGHNT and FRNRAP. Trimming cost V 1 base and J 7 bases; bases outside gene matches: 5. The CDR3 has 14 residues. Here the CDR3 DNA reads TGTGCTAGTGGTTTGGCGACAGGGGCTGGTGGCTACACCTTC. Its protein product is CASGLATGAGGYTF.

The chain combines TRBV6-1 with TRBJ2-7; D is possibly TRBD1 (5 bases). CDR3 length equals 14 residues. The germline gives CDR1 MNHNS, CDR2 SASEGT. V was clipped by 4 bases and J by 0 bases, with 10 bases between them. CDR3 sequence: CASSGQRSSYEQYF. CDR3 DNA sequence: TGTGCCAGCAGTGGACAGAGGAGCTCCTACGAGCAGTACTTC.

The rearrangement joins TRBV7-8 to TRBJ2-5; D is undetermined. V was shortened by 5 bases and J by 7 bases, with 14 bases between the two germline ends. Germline V gives CDR1 SGHVS, CDR2 FQNEAQ. CDR3 length: 13 amino acids. CDR3 sequence reads: CASSDSLVGTQYF. The DNA for the CDR3 is TGTGCCAGCAGCGATTCCCTGGTAGGGACCCAGTACTTC. Drawing the rest from reference TRBV7-8 and TRBJ2-5, the complete variable domain is GAGVSQSPRYKVAKRGQDVALRCDPISGHVSLFWYQQALGQGPEFLTYFQNEAQLDKSGLPSDRFFAERPEGSVSTLKIQRTQQEDSAVYLCASSDSLVGTQYFGPGTRLLVL.

J is TRBJ2-1 and V is TRBV2; 11 nucleotides match TRBD2. Germline CDR1 reads SNHLY; CDR2 reads FYNNEI. There are 14 residues in the CDR3. With V trimmed by 5 bases and J by 8 bases, 5 bases remained unmatched. The CDR3 sequence: CASSILAGAYEQFF. The CDR3, as DNA: TGTGCCAGCAGTATACTAGCGGGAGCCTATGAGCAGTTCTTC. The full variable domain, with the rest looked up from reference TRBV2 and TRBJ2-1, is EPEVTQTPSHQVTQMGQEVILRCVPISNHLYFYWYRQILGQKVEFLVSFYNNEISEKSEIFDDQFSVERPDGSNFTLKIRSTKLEDSAMYFCASSILAGAYEQFFGPGTRLTVL.

This chain connects TRBV19 to TRBJ2-1; 8 nucleotides agree with TRBD1. The CDR3 runs 16 residues. Germline V gene lookup returns CDR1 LNHDA and CDR2 SQIVND (reference sequence). Germline trimming cut 9 bases from V and 5 bases from J; bases unmatched to any gene: 15. This chain's CDR3 is CASLSKSDRVHNEQFF. DNA for the CDR3: TGTGCCAGCCTATCGAAATCGGACAGGGTCCACAATGAGCAGTTCTTC.

The chain has TRBV10-1 and TRBJ1-2; D possibly corresponds to TRBD1 (5 bases). Germline V gene lookup returns CDR1 WNHNN and CDR2 SYGVQD (reference sequence). This CDR3 is built from 13 residues. The V gene lost 8 bases and the J gene lost 3 bases, with 13 bases spanning the gap. This chain's CDR3 is CASPTWGDYGYTF. For the CDR3, the DNA is TGCGCCAGCCCTACCTGGGGGGACTATGGCTACACCTTC.

This clone was seen once. This chain connects TRBV29-1 to TRBJ2-1; D not certain. This CDR3 has 14 residues. Germline V CDR1 and CDR2: SQVTM, ANQGSEA. Trimming took 3 bases from V and 1 from J, leaving 10 bases between them. The DNA for the CDR3 is TGCAGCGTTGATCCTCGATCTTCCTACAATGAGCAGTTCTTC. Residues: CSVDPRSSYNEQFF.

The CDR3 region has the DNA TGTGCCAGCAGTCCGAACCCGGACGGCTACAATCAGCCCCAGCATTTT. Its translation is CASSPNPDGYNQPQHF. This chain joins TRBV28 and TRBJ1-5, with no clear D. This CDR3 is built from 16 residues. Germline lookup yields CDR1 MDHEN and CDR2 SYDVKM. Trimming left V 5 bases short and J 3 bases short, with 17 bases between.

The chain links TRBV11-3 to TRBJ1-1; the D is unclear. CDR1 is SGHNT and CDR2 is YENEEA in the germline V gene. V was clipped by 5 bases and J by 3 bases, with 10 bases between them. This CDR3 comprises 13 residues. The CDR3 spells CASSRLRDTEAFF. The CDR3 region has the DNA TGTGCCAGCAGCCGCCTGAGGGACACTGAAGCTTTCTTT. Variable domain in full (rest from reference TRBV11-3 and TRBJ1-1): EAGVVQSPRYKIIEKKQPVAFWCNPISGHNTLYWYLQNLGQGPELLIRYENEEAVDDSQLPKDRFSAERLKGVDSTLKIQPAELGDSAVYLCASSRLRDTEAFFGQGTRLTVV.

About this clone: Distinct nucleotide sequences in the sample also encode this CDR3. The chain is built from TRBV7-9 and TRBJ1-4; no definite D call. This CDR3 has 14 residues. V was clipped by 5 bases and J by 3 bases, with 10 bases between them. The germline CDR1 and CDR2 sequences are SEHNR and FQNEAQ (reference sequence). The CDR3 reads CASSETRANEKLFF. Here the CDR3 DNA reads TGTGCCAGCAGCGAAACGAGAGCTAATGAAAAACTGTTTTTT.

The genes are TRBV2 and TRBJ2-7, with 7 bases matching TRBD2. The CDR3 has 14 amino acids. Germline lookup yields CDR1 SNHLY and CDR2 FYNNEI. V trimming: 3 bases; J trimming: 5 bases; junction bases outside the gene matches: 7. The CDR3 reads CASSDGGSTDEQYF. The CDR3 DNA is TGTGCCAGCAGTGATGGCGGGAGCACCGACGAGCAGTACTTC.

The chain links TRBV5-1 to TRBJ1-5; D is ambiguous. Trimming pared 4 bases from V and 1 base from J, leaving 15 bases between. The CDR3 length is 16 residues. Per the germline V gene, CDR1 is SGHRS and CDR2 is YFSETQ. The CDR3 is CASSPEGAGSNQPQHF. Written as DNA, the CDR3 is TGCGCCAGCAGCCCCGAAGGTGCAGGAAGCAATCAGCCCCAGCATTTT.

Only one count was recorded for this clone. The V and J genes are TRBV27 and TRBJ2-5; 8 bases agree with TRBD2. From germline, CDR1 is MNHEY and CDR2 SMNVEV (reference sequence). Losses at the gene ends were 5 bases for V and 2 bases for J; bases not matched to a gene: 7. There are 15 residues in the CDR3. The CDR3 is CASSPREGQQETQYF. The CDR3, as DNA: TGTGCCAGCAGTCCCCGGGAGGGGCAACAAGAGACCCAGTACTTC.

The chain combines TRBV19 with TRBJ2-5, with 10 bases aligning to TRBD1. The CDR3 has 14 amino acids. V shed 6 bases, J shed 1 base, and the junction held 2 bases outside the gene matches. The germline V gene has CDR1 LNHDA and CDR2 SQIVND (reference sequence). The CDR3 region has the DNA TGTGCCAGTAGGGGACAGGGGTCCCAAGAGACCCAGTACTTC. It is translated as CASRGQGSQETQYF.

The V gene is TRBV7-9, the J gene TRBJ2-7; TRBD2 matches 8 bases. V trimming: 10 bases; J trimming: 4 bases; junction bases outside the gene matches: 21. Germline assignment: CDR1 SEHNR and CDR2 FQNEAQ (reference sequence). This CDR3 contains 17 residues. This CDR3 reads CAINRAPEAGEVYEQYF. CDR3 DNA sequence: TGTGCCATCAACAGGGCCCCAGAAGCGGGAGAGGTTTACGAGCAGTACTTC.

The CDR3: CASSQFRGRGNLVNEQFF. CDR3 in DNA: TGTGCCAGCAGTCAGTTTAGAGGGAGGGGTAATCTTGTGAATGAGCAGTTCTTC. The rearrangement uses TRBV2 and TRBJ2-1; 7 nucleotides agree with TRBD2. Germline CDR1 reads SNHLY; CDR2 reads FYNNEI. V was clipped by 5 bases and J by 7 bases; unmatched bases: 20. The CDR3 contains 18 residues.

The V call is TRBV12-5, the J call TRBJ2-1, with no clear D. Per the germline V gene, CDR1 is LGHNT and CDR2 is FRNRAP. The CDR3 has 12 residues. V was cut by 4 bases and J by 4 bases, with 5 bases left in between. The CDR3 reads CASGSEYNEQFF. The CDR3 DNA reads as TGTGCTAGTGGTTCAGAGTACAATGAGCAGTTCTTC.

This chain connects TRBV9 to TRBJ1-2; TRBD1 agrees at 7 bases. The V segment lost 3 bases and the J segment 8 bases; nucleotides outside the gene matches: 4. This CDR3 has 12 amino acids. Germline values: CDR1 SGDLS, CDR2 YYNGEE. CDR3 in amino acids: CASSGRGLGYTF. In DNA form, the CDR3 reads TGTGCCAGCAGCGGCAGGGGGTTAGGCTACACCTTC.

The chain uses TRBV7-9 and TRBJ1-2, with a tentative D call TRBD1 (5 bases). Germline CDR1 and CDR2: SEHNR and FQNEAQ (reference sequence). Trimming pared 5 bases from V and 8 bases from J, leaving 18 bases between. The CDR3 runs 14 residues. The CDR3 reads CASSRGEAHRGYTF. DNA of the CDR3: TGTGCCAGCAGCCGAGGGGAGGCCCATAGGGGCTACACCTTC.

V is TRBV2 and J is TRBJ2-2; 8 bases agree with TRBD1. CDR1 SNHLY and CDR2 FYNNEI come from the germline V gene. V was pared by 4 bases and J by 6 bases, with 4 bases of the junction left unmatched. The length of the CDR3 is 14 residues. The CDR3 reads CASSGQGAAGELFF. CDR3 nucleotides: TGTGCCAGCAGTGGGCAGGGGGCGGCCGGGGAGCTGTTTTTT.

The chain joins TRBV6-6 to TRBJ2-6, with D possibly called TRBD1 or TRBD2 (5 bases each). The CDR3 consists of 15 residues. Germline assignment: CDR1 MNHNY and CDR2 SVGAGI (reference sequence). Trimming removed 7 bases from V and 3 bases from J, with 13 bases in between. In nucleotides, the CDR3 is TGTGCCAGCACCCAGGGAGCGAGTGGGGCCAACGTCCTGACTTTC. It translates to CASTQGASGANVLTF.

V and J are TRBV28 and TRBJ2-3; D is unclear. The V end lost 4 bases, the J end lost 4 bases, and 12 bases lay between the germline ends. The CDR3 is 14 amino acids. Looked up from germline, CDR1 is MDHEN and CDR2 is SYDVKM. The CDR3 reads CASSSPIEADTQYF. The CDR3 bases are TGTGCCAGCAGTTCTCCGATTGAGGCAGATACGCAGTATTTT.